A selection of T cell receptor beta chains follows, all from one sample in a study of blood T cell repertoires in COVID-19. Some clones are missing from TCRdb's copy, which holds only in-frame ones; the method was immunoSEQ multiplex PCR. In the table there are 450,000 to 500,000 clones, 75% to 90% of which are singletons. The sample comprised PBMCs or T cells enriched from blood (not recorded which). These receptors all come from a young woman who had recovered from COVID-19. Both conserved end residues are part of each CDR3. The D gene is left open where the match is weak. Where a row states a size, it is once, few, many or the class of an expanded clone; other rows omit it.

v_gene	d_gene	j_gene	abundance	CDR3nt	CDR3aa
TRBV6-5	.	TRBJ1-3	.	TGTGCCAGCAGTTACGATTCGGGAGCTGGAAACACCATATATTTT	CASSYDSGAGNTIYF
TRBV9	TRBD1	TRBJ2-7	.	TGTGCCAGCAGCGTCCTACCCGGGACAGCGTACGAGCAGTACTTC	CASSVLPGTAYEQYF
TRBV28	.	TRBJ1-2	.	TGTGCCAGCAGTCTTCAAACCGGGATTCCCACAGGGGGCTACACCTTC	CASSLQTGIPTGGYTF
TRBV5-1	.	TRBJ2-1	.	TGCGCCAGCAGCTTCAAGGGGGTAAAGTCATACAATGAGCAGTTCTTC	CASSFKGVKSYNEQFF
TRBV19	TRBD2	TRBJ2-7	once	TGTGCCAGTAGTATTGGCGGACTAGCTACCGACGAGCAGTACTTC	CASSIGGLATDEQYF
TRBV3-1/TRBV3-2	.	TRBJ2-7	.	TGTGCCAGCAGCCAAGGACACCTTGGCTACGAGCAGTACTTC	CASSQGHLGYEQYF
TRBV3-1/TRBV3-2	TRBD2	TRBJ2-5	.	TGTGCCAGCAGCCACTCTCTTTCTAGCGGGGGGCCCATCCAAGAGACCCAGTACTTC	CASSHSLSSGGPIQETQYF
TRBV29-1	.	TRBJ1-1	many	TGCAGCGTTGAAGGTTCGGTTGGGGGACACCCCGGGACTGAAGCTTTCTTT	CSVEGSVGGHPGTEAFF
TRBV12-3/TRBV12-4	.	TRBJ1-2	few	TGTGCCAGCATCCGCGCTGGGCAGGGCTACACCTTC	CASIRAGQGYTF
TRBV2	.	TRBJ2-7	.	TGTGCCAGCGGGGAGCAGCTAACCTACGAGCAGTACTTC	CASGEQLTYEQYF
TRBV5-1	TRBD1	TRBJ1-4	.	TGCGCCAGCAGCGGAGGGACAGGGGGAGGAAAACTGTTTTTT	CASSGGTGGGKLFF
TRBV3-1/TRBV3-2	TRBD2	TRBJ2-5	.	TGTGCCAGCAGCCGAAACGCGGGGGGATGGAGAGGGGAGACCCAGTACTTC	CASSRNAGGWRGETQYF
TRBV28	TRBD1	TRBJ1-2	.	TGTGCCAGCAGTCCCCTGGACAGGGATGGCTATGGCTACACCTTC	CASSPLDRDGYGYTF
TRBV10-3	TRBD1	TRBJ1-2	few	TGTGCCATCAGTGGACGACAGGGAGGCTATGGCTACACCTTC	CAISGRQGGYGYTF
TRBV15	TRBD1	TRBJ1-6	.	TGTGCCACCAGCCGAATCGACAGGGATTCACCCCTCCACTTT	CATSRIDRDSPLHF
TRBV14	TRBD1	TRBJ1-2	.	TGTGCCAGCAGCCAAGCACAGGGGATCTATGGCTACACCTTC	CASSQAQGIYGYTF
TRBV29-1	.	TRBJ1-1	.	TGCAGCGCACAGGGAGAGGGGAACACTGAAGCTTTCTTT	CSAQGEGNTEAFF
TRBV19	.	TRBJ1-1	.	TGTGCCAGTAGTCAAGGGGGTAGGGGCACTGAAGCTTTCTTT	CASSQGGRGTEAFF
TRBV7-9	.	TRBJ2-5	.	TGTGCCAGCAGCCCTAAGGGAGTTGAAGAGACCCAGTACTTC	CASSPKGVEETQYF
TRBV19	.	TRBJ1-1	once	TGTGCCAGTAGTATCCGTCCGGGAAGGTACACTGAAGCTTTCTTT	CASSIRPGRYTEAFF
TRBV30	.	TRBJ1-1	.	TGTGCCTGGAGTGTACTTCTGGGAGGCACTGAAGCTTTCTTT	CAWSVLLGGTEAFF
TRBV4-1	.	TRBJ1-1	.	TGCGCCAGCAGCCAAGAGAAGAGGGGGGGGAACACTGAAGCTTTCTTT	CASSQEKRGGNTEAFF
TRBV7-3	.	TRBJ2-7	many	TGTGCCAGCAGCCCGAATCGGCCGGGGACTCTCCCCTACGAGCAGTACTTC	CASSPNRPGTLPYEQYF
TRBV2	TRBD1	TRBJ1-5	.	TGTGCCAGCAGTGGGGCAGGGGGTAATGGGCAGCCCCAGCATTTT	CASSGAGGNGQPQHF
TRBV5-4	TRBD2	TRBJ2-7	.	TGTGCCAGCAGTCCTGCGGGAGTTCAGCAGTACTTC	CASSPAGVQQYF
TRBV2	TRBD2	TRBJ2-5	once	TGTGCCAGCAGCCGCGGGGGGCCCGTGGGGGAGACCCAGTACTTC	CASSRGGPVGETQYF
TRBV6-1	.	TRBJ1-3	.	TGTGCCAGCAGTGAAAAGGGGAAGGGAAACACCATATATTTT	CASSEKGKGNTIYF
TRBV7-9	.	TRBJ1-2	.	TGTGCCAGCAGCTCGGAACGTCCAGGGGAGTCTCATTGGGGCTACACCTTC	CASSSERPGESHWGYTF
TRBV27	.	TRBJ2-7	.	TGTGCCAGCAGTCTCTCTGTGGGGCCCTACGAGCAGTACTTC	CASSLSVGPYEQYF
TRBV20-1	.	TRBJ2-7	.	TGCAGTGCTACCACGCAGGACGAGCAGTACTTC	CSATTQDEQYF
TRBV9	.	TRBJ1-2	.	TGTGCCAGCAGCGTGGGCAGGGAGGGCTATGGCTACACCTTC	CASSVGREGYGYTF
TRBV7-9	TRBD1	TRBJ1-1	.	TGTGCCAGCAGCTCCGGGACAGGGCACACTGAAGCTTTCTTT	CASSSGTGHTEAFF
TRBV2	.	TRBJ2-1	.	TGTGCCAGCAGTGAGGAGCCGAGCTCCTACAATGAGCAGTTCTTC	CASSEEPSSYNEQFF